The rows below give T cell receptor beta chains drawn from one sample of a study of blood T cells in healthy people across ages. TCRdb processed the 5' RACE reads anew with MiXCR; each CDR3 protein has one entry. In the table there are around 1,500,000 distinct CDR3 sequences, about 30% of which are singletons. The specimen was blood. All receptors derive from a woman in her twenties or thirties in good health. Both conserved end residues are part of each CDR3. Each record gives: V gene, clone size, CDR3 protein. Rows may omit the clone size; those that give it use once, few, many or a size class.

TRBV5-1	many	CASSGGTSGESQYF
TRBV10-3	-	CAISGEQGSGDTQYF
TRBV27	many	CASSFSGELAGASYEQYF
TRBV4-3	-	CASSQDTISSYEQYF
TRBV18	-	CASSPRLVSTGEKLFF
TRBV20-1	few	CSARDDKTVGYTF
TRBV29-1	-	CSVEGLAGASNEQYF
TRBV28	few	CASMGGQATQYF
TRBV7-9	-	CASSPAGGLAGLGTQYF
TRBV6-6	-	CASRPPGSLSTDTQYF
TRBV14	many	CASSHYTAPSYEQYF
TRBV21-1	-	CASSKLQGNYGYTF
TRBV5-1	few	CASSKGLAGTIEAGETQYF
TRBV7-6	-	CASSLGRMGTQYF
TRBV6-1	-	CASIAAGGSSYNEQFF
TRBV15	-	CATSRNLAGVGSGANVLTF
TRBV7-9	few	CASGSSGTAYGYTF
TRBV6-2/TRBV6-3	-	CASSRSGTTQYF
TRBV20-1	few	CSARTGGYPSYEQYF
TRBV10-1	-	CASSAGEWGTQEQFF
TRBV6-5	-	CASSYSLSPDTQYF
TRBV7-9	-	CASSSSVGEQFF
TRBV28	-	CASNGQPQHF
TRBV29-1	-	CSVAPDSNEQFF
TRBV28	-	CASSLSRGKTGETQYF
TRBV20-1	many	CSATGQGGAKNIQYF
TRBV9	-	CASSISGLAGQETQYF
TRBV30	few	CAWSVTTQYF
TRBV11-2	few	CASSLGYGRAQETQYF
TRBV24-1	-	CATSHPHGQASQETQYF
TRBV7-2	many	CASIPAGLAHDTQYF
TRBV5-6	few	CASSLGGSAKTTEAFF
TRBV28	-	CASGLGLSITEAFF
TRBV12-3/TRBV12-4	-	CASYQDNNEQFF
TRBV5-1	-	CASSLAGGSRENYGYTF
TRBV28	many	CASWTGGTDTQYF
TRBV12-3/TRBV12-4	few	CASTGPQGEQPQHF